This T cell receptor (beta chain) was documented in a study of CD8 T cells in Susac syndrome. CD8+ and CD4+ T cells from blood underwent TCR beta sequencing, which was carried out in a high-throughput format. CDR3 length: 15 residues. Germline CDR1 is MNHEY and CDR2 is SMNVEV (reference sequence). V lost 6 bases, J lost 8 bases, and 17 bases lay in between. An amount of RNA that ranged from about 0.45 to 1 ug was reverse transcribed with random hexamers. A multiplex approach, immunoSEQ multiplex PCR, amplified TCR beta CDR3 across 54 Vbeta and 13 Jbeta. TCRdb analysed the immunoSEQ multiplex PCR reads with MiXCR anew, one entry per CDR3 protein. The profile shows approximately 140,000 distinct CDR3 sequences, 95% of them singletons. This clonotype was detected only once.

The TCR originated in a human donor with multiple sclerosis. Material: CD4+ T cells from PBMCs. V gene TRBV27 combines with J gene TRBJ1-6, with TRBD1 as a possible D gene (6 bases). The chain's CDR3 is CASRAGTKDDSPLHF. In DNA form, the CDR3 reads TGTGCCAGCAGGGCCGGGACAAAAGACGATTCACCCCTCCACTTT.